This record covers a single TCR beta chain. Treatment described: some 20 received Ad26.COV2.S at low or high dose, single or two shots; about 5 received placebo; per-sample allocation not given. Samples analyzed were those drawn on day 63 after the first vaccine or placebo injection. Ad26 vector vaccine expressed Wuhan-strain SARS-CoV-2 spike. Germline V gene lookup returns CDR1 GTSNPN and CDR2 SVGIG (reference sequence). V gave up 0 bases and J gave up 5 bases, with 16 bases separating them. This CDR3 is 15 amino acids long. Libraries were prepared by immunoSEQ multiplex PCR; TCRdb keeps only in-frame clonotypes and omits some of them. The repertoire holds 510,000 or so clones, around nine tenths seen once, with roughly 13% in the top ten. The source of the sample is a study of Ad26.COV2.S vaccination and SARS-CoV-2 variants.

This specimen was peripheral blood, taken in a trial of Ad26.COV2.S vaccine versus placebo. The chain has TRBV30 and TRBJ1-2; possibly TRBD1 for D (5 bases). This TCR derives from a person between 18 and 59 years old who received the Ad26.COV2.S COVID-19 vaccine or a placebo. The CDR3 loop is CAWSVRGGRLYGYTF. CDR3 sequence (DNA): TGTGCCTGGAGTGTAAGGGGCGGAAGGTTATATGGCTACACCTTC.